The entry below gives a single T cell receptor beta chain sequence along with its context. The antigen is unknown. The sample originates from a study of CD8 T cells in ankylosing spondylitis. Libraries of TCR beta came from quantitative 5'-RACE with molecular barcodes. In TCRdb, the 5' RACE reads were re-called with MiXCR into one record per CDR3 protein. Of some 15,000 distinct CDR3 sequences in the sample, approximately 7.6% were seen once. Study-level findings and limits: There were earlier reports of some motif variants in reactive arthritis synovial fluid and blood. One TCR beta motif, made up of 7 or 8 highly homologous variants, appeared characteristic of ankylosing spondylitis blood.

Deletions cut 6 bases from V and 2 bases from J, with 6 bases between. Germline loops: CDR1 SQVTM, CDR2 ANQGSEA. The CDR3 consists of 11 residues. Sequencing was done on a sample of blood. The sequence derives from a male donor with ankylosing spondylitis or in good health (not recorded which). The chain links TRBV29-1 to TRBJ2-3, with unresolved D. CDR3 residues: CSVKITDTQYF. The CDR3 DNA reads TGCAGCGTCAAGATCACAGATACGCAGTATTTT.